Below, one TCR beta chain is given with its context. Germline V gene data show CDR1 as SGHVS and CDR2 as FQNEAQ. V was trimmed by 0 bases and J by 2 bases, leaving 14 bases between them. The CDR3 extends over 16 amino acids. This sample is part of a study of siplizumab effects on memory and regulatory T cells. The repertoire was sequenced with immunoSEQ multiplex PCR; TCRdb's copy has only in-frame clones and lacks some. Of 70,000 or so clones in the sample, about 90% were seen once. V gene TRBV7-8 combines with J gene TRBJ2-7, with TRBD1 as a possible D gene (6 bases). The clonotype comes from a human donor in good health. Specimen: CD8+ T cells sorted from blood. CDR3 sequence (DNA): TGTGCCAGCAGCTTAGCGCACGACAGGTCCACCTACGAGCAGTACTTC. Its protein product is CASSLAHDRSTYEQYF. The variable domain in full, completed from reference TRBV7-8 and TRBJ2-7, reads GAGVSQSPRYKVAKRGQDVALRCDPISGHVSLFWYQQALGQGPEFLTYFQNEAQLDKSGLPSDRFFAERPEGSVSTLKIQRTQQEDSAVYLCASSLAHDRSTYEQYFGPGTRLTVT.